Sequencing of this T cell receptor (beta chain) was carried out in a study of cytomegalovirus exposure and HLA in healthy donors. Nominally healthy donors provided the samples, though records likely missed some immune exposures. The PCR had 60 Vbeta and 13 Jbeta primers. Only in-frame clones appear in the TCRdb table, and some are missing; sequencing was by immunoSEQ multiplex PCR. The repertoire includes about 110,000 clones, 70% to 75% of them detected once, and 2.8% sits in the top ten. The V end lost 0 bases, the J end lost 6 bases, and 9 bases lay between the germline ends. CDR1 and CDR2 (germline): GTSNPN, SVGIG (reference sequence). The CDR3 is 13 residues long. Remarks on this clone: Its antigen is unknown.

Whole-study findings and limits: Analysis was performed later, and it showed HLA-associated TCR beta chains to be more clonally expanded than equally common others. As was reported, the classifier diagnosed cytomegalovirus status with high specificity and sensitivity.

Material: PBMCs. The chain has TRBV30 and TRBJ2-1, with D unclear. The source is a female donor in good health and CMV-seronegative. Here the CDR3 reads CAWSVNTPNEQFF. The CDR3 region has the DNA TGTGCCTGGAGTGTCAACACGCCCAATGAGCAGTTCTTC. The whole variable domain, remainder taken from reference TRBV30 and TRBJ2-1, is SQTIHQWPATLVQPVGSPLSLECTVEGTSNPNLYWYRQAAGRGLQLLFYSVGIGQISSEVPQNLSASRPQDRQFILSSKKLLLSDSGFYLCAWSVNTPNEQFFGPGTRLTVL.